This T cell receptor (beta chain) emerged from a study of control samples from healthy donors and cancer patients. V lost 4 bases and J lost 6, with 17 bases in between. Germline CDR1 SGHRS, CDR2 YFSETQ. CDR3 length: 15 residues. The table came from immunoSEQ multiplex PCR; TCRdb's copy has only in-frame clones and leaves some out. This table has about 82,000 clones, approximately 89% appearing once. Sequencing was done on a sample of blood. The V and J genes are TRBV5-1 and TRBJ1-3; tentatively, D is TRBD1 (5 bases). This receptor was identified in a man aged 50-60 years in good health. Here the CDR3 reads CASSAQEGTLNTIYF. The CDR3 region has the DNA TGCGCCAGCAGCGCCCAGGAGGGGACCTTAAACACCATATATTTT.